The present T cell receptor (beta chain) was sequenced within a study of T cells after yellow fever vaccination. Overall study: The authors prepared low-cell-number fractions using SMART-Seq v4 Ultra Low Input. General study results and limits: Post-booster samples contained most primary-vaccination clones (more than 95% CD4, around 89% CD8). Weaker, the secondary response had a peak occurring faster, on day 5 versus 15.

Each CDR3 protein gets one entry after TCRdb re-called the 5' RACE reads with MiXCR. The table includes 400,000 to 450,000 distinct CDR3 sequences, approximately 19% detected once. The table lists this clonotype with a few counts. Its antigen is not known. The CDR3 extends over 13 amino acids. With 10 bases removed from V and 3 bases from J, the gap between germline ends came to 12 bases. Germline CDR1 MNHEY, CDR2 SVGEGT. The receptor's source is a man between 18 and 35 years old who received the YFV17D yellow fever vaccine. The chain joins TRBV6-2 or TRBV6-3 to TRBJ2-2, with unresolved D. The material sequenced was PBMCs, taken before the yellow fever booster vaccination. Here the CDR3 reads CATEDRDTGELFF. CDR3 coding DNA: TGTGCCACCGAGGACCGGGACACCGGGGAGCTGTTTTTT.